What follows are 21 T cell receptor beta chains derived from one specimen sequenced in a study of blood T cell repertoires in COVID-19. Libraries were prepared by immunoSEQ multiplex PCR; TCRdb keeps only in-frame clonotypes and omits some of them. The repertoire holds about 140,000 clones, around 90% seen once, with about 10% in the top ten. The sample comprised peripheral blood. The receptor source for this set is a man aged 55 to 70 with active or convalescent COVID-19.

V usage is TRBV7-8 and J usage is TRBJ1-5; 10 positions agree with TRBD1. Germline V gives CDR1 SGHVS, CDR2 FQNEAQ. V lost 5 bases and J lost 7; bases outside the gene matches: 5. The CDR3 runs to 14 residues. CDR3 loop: CASSHRDRGQPQHF. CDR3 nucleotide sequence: TGTGCCAGCAGCCACCGGGACAGGGGACAGCCCCAGCATTTT.

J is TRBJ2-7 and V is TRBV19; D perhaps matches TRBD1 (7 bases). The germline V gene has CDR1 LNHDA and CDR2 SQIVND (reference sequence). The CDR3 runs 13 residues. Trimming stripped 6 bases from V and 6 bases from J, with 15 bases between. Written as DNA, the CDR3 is TGTGCCAGTAGAACATACAGGGGAGGCGAGCAGTACTTC. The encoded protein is CASRTYRGGEQYF. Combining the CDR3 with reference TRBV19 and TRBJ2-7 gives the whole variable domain DGGITQSPKYLFRKEGQNVTLSCEQNLNHDAMYWYRQDPGQGLRLIYYSQIVNDFQKGDIAEGYSVSREKKESFPLTVTSAQKNPTAFYLCASRTYRGGEQYFGPGTRLTVT.

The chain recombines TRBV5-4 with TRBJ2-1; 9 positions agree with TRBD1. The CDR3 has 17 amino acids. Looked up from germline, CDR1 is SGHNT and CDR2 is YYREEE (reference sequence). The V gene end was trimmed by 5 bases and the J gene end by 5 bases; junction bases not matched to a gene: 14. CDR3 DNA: TGTGCCAGCAGTCTTCCCTACCGGGACAGGGAAAACAATGAGCAGTTCTTC. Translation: CASSLPYRDRENNEQFF.

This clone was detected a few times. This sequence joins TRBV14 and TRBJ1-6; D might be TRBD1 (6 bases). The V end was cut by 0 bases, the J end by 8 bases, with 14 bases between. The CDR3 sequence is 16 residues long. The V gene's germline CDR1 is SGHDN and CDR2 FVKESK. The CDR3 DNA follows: TGTGCCAGCAGCCAAGATCCGGCCAGGGGCTATTCACCCCTCCACTTT. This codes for CASSQDPARGYSPLHF.

CDR3 amino acids: CASSSDRGHGYTF. DNA of the CDR3: TGTGCCAGCAGCTCTGACAGGGGCCATGGCTACACCTTC. The V call is TRBV5-4, the J call TRBJ1-2, with TRBD1 matching 8 bases. Germline V CDR1 and CDR2: SGHNT, YYREEE (reference sequence). The CDR3 length is 13 residues. With 3 bases clipped from V and 6 bases from J, the junction kept 4 bases outside the gene matches.

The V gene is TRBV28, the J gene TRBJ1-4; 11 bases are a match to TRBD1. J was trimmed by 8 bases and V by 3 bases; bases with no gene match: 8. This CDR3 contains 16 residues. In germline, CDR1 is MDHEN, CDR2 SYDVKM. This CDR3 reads CASSLTGTGGREKLFF. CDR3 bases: TGTGCCAGCAGTTTGACCGGGACAGGGGGACGGGAAAAACTGTTTTTT.

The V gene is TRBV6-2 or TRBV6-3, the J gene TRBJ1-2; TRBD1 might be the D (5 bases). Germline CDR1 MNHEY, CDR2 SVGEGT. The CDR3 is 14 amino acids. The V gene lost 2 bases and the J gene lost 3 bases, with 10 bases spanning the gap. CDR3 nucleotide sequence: TGTGCCAGCAGTTACGGGGGGGTCGACTATGGCTACACCTTC. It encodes CASSYGGVDYGYTF.

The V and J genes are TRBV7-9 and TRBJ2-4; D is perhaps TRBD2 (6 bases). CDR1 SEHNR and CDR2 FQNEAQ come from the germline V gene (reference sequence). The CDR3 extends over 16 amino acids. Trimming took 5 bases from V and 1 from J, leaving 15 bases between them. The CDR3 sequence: CASSPPAGRAKNIQYF. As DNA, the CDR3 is TGTGCCAGCAGCCCGCCGGCAGGGAGGGCCAAAAACATTCAGTACTTC. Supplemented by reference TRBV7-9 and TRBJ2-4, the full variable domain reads DTGVSQNPRHKITKRGQNVTFRCDPISEHNRLYWYRQTLGQGPEFLTYFQNEAQLEKSRLLSDRFSAERPKGSFSTLEIQRTEQGDSAMYLCASSPPAGRAKNIQYFGAGTRLSVL.

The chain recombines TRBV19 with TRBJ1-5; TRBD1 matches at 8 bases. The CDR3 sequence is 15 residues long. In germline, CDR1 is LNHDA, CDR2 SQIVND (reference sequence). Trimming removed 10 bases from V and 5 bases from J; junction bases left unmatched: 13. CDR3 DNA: TGTGCCACCCGGGCAGGGGGCCTTAAGGATCAGCCCCAGCATTTT. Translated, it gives CATRAGGLKDQPQHF.

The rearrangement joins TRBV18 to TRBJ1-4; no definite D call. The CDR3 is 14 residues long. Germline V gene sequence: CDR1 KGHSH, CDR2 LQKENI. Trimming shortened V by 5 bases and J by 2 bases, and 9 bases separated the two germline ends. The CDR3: CASSYGNTNEKLFF. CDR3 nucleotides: TGTGCCAGCTCATACGGGAATACTAATGAAAAACTGTTTTTT.

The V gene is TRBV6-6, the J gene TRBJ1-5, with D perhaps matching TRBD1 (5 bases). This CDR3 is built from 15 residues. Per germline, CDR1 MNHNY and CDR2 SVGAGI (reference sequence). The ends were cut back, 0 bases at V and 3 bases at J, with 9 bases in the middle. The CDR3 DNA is TGTGCCAGCAGTTACTCCCCCAGGGTCAATCAGCCCCAGCATTTT. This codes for CASSYSPRVNQPQHF.

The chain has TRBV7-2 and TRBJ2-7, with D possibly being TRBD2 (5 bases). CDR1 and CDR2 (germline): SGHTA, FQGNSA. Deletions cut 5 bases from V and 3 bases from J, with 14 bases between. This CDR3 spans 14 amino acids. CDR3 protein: CASSVRTGNYEQYF. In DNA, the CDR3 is TGTGCCAGCAGCGTCCGGACGGGGAACTACGAGCAGTACTTC.

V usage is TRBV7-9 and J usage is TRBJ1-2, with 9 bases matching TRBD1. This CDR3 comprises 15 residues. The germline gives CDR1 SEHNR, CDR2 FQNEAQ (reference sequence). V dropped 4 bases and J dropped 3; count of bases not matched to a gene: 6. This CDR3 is CASSSGDRVDYGYTF. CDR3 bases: TGTGCCAGCAGCTCAGGGGACAGGGTTGACTATGGCTACACCTTC.

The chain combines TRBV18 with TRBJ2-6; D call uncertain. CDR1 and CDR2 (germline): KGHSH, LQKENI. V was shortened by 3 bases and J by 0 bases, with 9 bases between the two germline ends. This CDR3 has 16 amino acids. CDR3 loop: CASSPARTSGANVLTF. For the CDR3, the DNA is TGTGCCAGCTCACCGGCACGAACCTCTGGGGCCAACGTCCTGACTTTC.

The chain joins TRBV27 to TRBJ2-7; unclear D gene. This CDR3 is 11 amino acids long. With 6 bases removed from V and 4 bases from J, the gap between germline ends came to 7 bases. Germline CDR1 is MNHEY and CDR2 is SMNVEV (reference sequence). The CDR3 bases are TGTGCCAGCAGGAACGGGTACGAGCAGTACTTC. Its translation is CASRNGYEQYF.

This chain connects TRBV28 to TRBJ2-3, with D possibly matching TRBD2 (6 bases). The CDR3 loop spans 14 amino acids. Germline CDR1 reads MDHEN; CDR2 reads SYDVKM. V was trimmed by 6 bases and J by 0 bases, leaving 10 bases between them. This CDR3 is CASRQAGSTDTQYF. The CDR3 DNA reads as TGTGCCAGCAGGCAGGCGGGGAGCACAGATACGCAGTATTTT.

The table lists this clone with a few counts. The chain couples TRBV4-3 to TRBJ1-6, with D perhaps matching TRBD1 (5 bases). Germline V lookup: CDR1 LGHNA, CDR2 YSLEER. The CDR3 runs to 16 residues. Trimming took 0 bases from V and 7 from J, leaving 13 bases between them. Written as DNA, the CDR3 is TGCGCCAGCAGCCAAGATAGGGCAGGGTCCAATTCACCCCTCCACTTT. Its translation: CASSQDRAGSNSPLHF.

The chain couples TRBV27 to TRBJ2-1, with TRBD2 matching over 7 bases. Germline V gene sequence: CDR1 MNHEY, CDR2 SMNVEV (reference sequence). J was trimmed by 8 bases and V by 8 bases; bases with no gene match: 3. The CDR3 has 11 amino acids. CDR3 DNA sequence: TGTGCCAGCTGGGGAGGGGATGAGCAGTTCTTC. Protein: CASWGGDEQFF.

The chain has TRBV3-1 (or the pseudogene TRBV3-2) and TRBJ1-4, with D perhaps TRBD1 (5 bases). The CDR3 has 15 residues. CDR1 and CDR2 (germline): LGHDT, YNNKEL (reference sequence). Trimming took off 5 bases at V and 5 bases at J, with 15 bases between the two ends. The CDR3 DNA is TGTGCCAGCAGCTGGGGTGGGGGGTTCAATGAAAAACTGTTTTTT. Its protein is CASSWGGGFNEKLFF.

The CDR3: CASGLRGRISYNEQFF. The CDR3 nucleotides are TGTGCCAGTGGCCTTCGCGGGAGGATCTCCTACAATGAGCAGTTCTTC. This rearrangement joins TRBV19 to TRBJ2-1, with 8 bases identical to TRBD2. J lost 0 bases, V lost 8 bases, and 9 bases had no gene match. The length of the CDR3 is 16 residues. Germline V gives CDR1 LNHDA, CDR2 SQIVND (reference sequence).

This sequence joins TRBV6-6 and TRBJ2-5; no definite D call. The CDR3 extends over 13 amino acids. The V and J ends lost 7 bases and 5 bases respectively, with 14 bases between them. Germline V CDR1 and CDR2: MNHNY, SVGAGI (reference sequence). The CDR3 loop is CASTLLVRETQYF. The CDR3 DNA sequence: TGTGCCAGCACCCTACTCGTGCGGGAGACCCAGTACTTC.